This entry lists 31 T cell receptor beta chains sequenced from one sample in a study of cytomegalovirus exposure and HLA in healthy donors. This PCR relied on a set of 60 Vbeta primers and 13 Jbeta primers. Assay used: immunoSEQ multiplex PCR; TCRdb lists only in-frame clones, some missing. In the table there are some 140,000 clones, 75% to 85% of which are singletons. Source material: PBMCs. The receptor set was obtained from a female donor in good health and CMV-seronegative.

This clone was found once. The J gene is TRBJ1-2, the V gene TRBV27; a weak D match, TRBD1 (6 bases). CDR1 MNHEY and CDR2 SMNVEV come from the germline V gene (reference sequence). V was cut by 0 bases and J by 4 bases, with 12 bases left in between. CDR3 length: 15 amino acids. This CDR3 reads CASSLSSQGAYGYTF. The CDR3 bases are TGTGCCAGCAGTTTATCGTCACAGGGCGCCTATGGCTACACCTTC.

The rearrangement joins TRBV29-1 to TRBJ2-1; D perhaps matches TRBD2 (7 bases). Germline loops: CDR1 SQVTM, CDR2 ANQGSEA. Deletions cut 7 bases from V and 6 bases from J, with 19 bases between. This CDR3 is built from 14 residues. The CDR3 reads CSDLRGPSGNEQFF. The CDR3 DNA reads TGCAGCGACTTGCGGGGGCCTTCGGGCAATGAGCAGTTCTTC.

The chain combines TRBV11-3 with TRBJ2-3, with a tentative D call TRBD1 (6 bases). The V and J ends lost 4 bases and 7 bases respectively, with 18 bases between them. This CDR3 is 15 amino acids long. Germline assignment: CDR1 SGHNT and CDR2 YENEEA. The CDR3 spells CASSSRHRDGYTQYF. CDR3 DNA sequence: TGTGCCAGCAGCTCCCGTCACAGGGATGGGTATACGCAGTATTTT. Looking up the rest from reference TRBV11-3 and TRBJ2-3 gives the full variable domain: EAGVVQSPRYKIIEKKQPVAFWCNPISGHNTLYWYLQNLGQGPELLIRYENEEAVDDSQLPKDRFSAERLKGVDSTLKIQPAELGDSAVYLCASSSRHRDGYTQYFGPGTRLTVL.

The genes are TRBV9 and TRBJ1-2; no definite D call. V lost 4 bases and J 1 base, leaving 14 bases between the germline ends. CDR3 length: 15 amino acids. CDR1 and CDR2 from the germline V gene are SGDLS and YYNGEE. The CDR3 coding sequence is TGTGCCAGCAGCTCTGACGGAGTGCGTAACTATGGCTACACCTTC. It codes for CASSSDGVRNYGYTF.

This clone has more than one count but fewer than ten. CDR3 DNA sequence: TGCGCCAGCAGCCAAGGGGGACTAGTGGAAGATACGCAGTATTTT. The encoded protein is CASSQGGLVEDTQYF. The V gene is TRBV4-3, the J gene TRBJ2-3, with 8 bases matching TRBD2. This CDR3 has 15 amino acids. Germline-derived CDR1 and CDR2 are LGHNA and YSLEER. J gave up 5 bases and V 1 base, and 5 bases lay outside the gene matches.

As DNA, the CDR3 is TGTGCCAGCAAAGCGGAACGGTACGAGCAGTACTTC. Translation gives CASKAERYEQYF. The V call is TRBV2, the J call TRBJ2-7; a weak D match, TRBD2 (5 bases). The CDR3 has 12 amino acids. Germline assignment: CDR1 SNHLY and CDR2 FYNNEI. The V gene lost 7 bases and the J gene lost 4 bases, with 11 bases spanning the gap.

The CDR3 is CASVYGGWVFF. The CDR3 DNA reads TGTGCCAGCGTCTACGGGGGGTGGGTGTTTTTT. The V and J genes are TRBV2 and TRBJ1-4; a possible D gene is TRBD1 (5 bases). The CDR3 runs to 11 residues. The germline V gene encodes CDR1 SNHLY and CDR2 FYNNEI. V lost 8 bases to trimming and J lost 15 bases, with 16 bases between them.

The CDR3 sequence: CASSVLPSGRTDTQYF. CDR3 DNA: TGTGCCAGCAGCGTATTACCTAGCGGGCGCACAGATACGCAGTATTTT. The rearrangement uses TRBV9 and TRBJ2-3; 8 nucleotides line up with TRBD2. The germline CDR1 and CDR2 sequences are SGDLS and YYNGEE. The CDR3 sequence is 16 residues long. V lost 1 base to trimming and J lost 1 base; unmatched junction nucleotides: 5.

This sequence joins TRBV30 and TRBJ2-7; a possible D gene is TRBD1 (6 bases). CDR1 is GTSNPN, CDR2 SVGIG, per germline (reference sequence). CDR3 length equals 15 residues. Between the trimmed V and J ends, which lost 0 bases and 6 bases, there was a span of 18 bases. The chain's CDR3 is CAWSVTGPLLGEQYF. CDR3 DNA: TGTGCCTGGAGTGTAACAGGGCCCCTCCTGGGCGAGCAGTACTTC.

V usage is TRBV19 and J usage is TRBJ1-4, with 7 bases matching TRBD1. Per the germline V gene, CDR1 is LNHDA and CDR2 is SQIVND (reference sequence). J was trimmed by 4 bases and V by 7 bases; bases with no gene match: 9. This CDR3 spans 15 amino acids. The CDR3 nucleotides read TGTGCCAGTAACGCCCCAGGGGGTAGTAATGAAAAACTGTTTTTT. It specifies CASNAPGGSNEKLFF. Together with reference TRBV19 and TRBJ1-4, the CDR3 gives the full variable domain: DGGITQSPKYLFRKEGQNVTLSCEQNLNHDAMYWYRQDPGQGLRLIYYSQIVNDFQKGDIAEGYSVSREKKESFPLTVTSAQKNPTAFYLCASNAPGGSNEKLFFGSGTQLSVL.

The rearrangement joins TRBV19 to TRBJ1-6; the match to TRBD1 covers 9 bases. There are 15 residues in the CDR3. From germline, CDR1 is LNHDA and CDR2 SQIVND (reference sequence). Germline trimming cut 5 bases from V and 8 bases from J; bases unmatched to any gene: 7. Written as DNA, the CDR3 is TGTGCCAGTAGTGCCGGGACAGGGTCTCATTCACCCCTCCACTTT. Encoded protein: CASSAGTGSHSPLHF.

This rearrangement joins TRBV5-1 to TRBJ2-7, with 13 bases identical to TRBD2. V gave up 0 bases and J gave up 1 base; unmatched junction bases: 4. The CDR3 runs 17 residues. CDR1 and CDR2 (germline): SGHRS, YFSETQ. CDR3 DNA sequence: TGCGCCAGCAGCTTGGGGGGACTAGCGGGAAAATCCTACGAGCAGTACTTC. Its translation: CASSLGGLAGKSYEQYF.

The V gene is TRBV5-6, the J gene TRBJ2-1, with 12 bases that match TRBD2. This CDR3 has 19 amino acids. The trim removed 3 bases at V and 4 bases at J, leaving 14 bases unmatched. Germline V gene lookup returns CDR1 SGHDT and CDR2 YYEEEE. The CDR3 spells CASSSNIPKLAGGYNEQFF. DNA for the CDR3: TGTGCCAGCAGCTCCAATATTCCCAAACTAGCGGGGGGATACAATGAGCAGTTCTTC.

This chain joins TRBV27 and TRBJ2-3; 7 bases map to TRBD2. V dropped 0 bases and J dropped 2; count of bases not matched to a gene: 2. Germline V gives CDR1 MNHEY, CDR2 SMNVEV (reference sequence). The CDR3 extends over 15 amino acids. Here the CDR3 DNA reads TGTGCCAGCAGTTTATCGGCGGGGGTCACAGATACGCAGTATTTT. Its translation is CASSLSAGVTDTQYF.

The chain links TRBV5-1 to TRBJ2-3; TRBD2 matches 7 bases. Germline lookup yields CDR1 SGHRS and CDR2 YFSETQ. Unmatched junction bases numbered 5, after V lost 0 bases and J lost 1 base. The CDR3 is made up of 16 amino acids. CDR3 in DNA: TGCGCCAGCAGCTTGGAGCCTAGCGGCGGCACAGATACGCAGTATTTT. Encoded protein: CASSLEPSGGTDTQYF.

This chain links TRBV19 with TRBJ2-7, with D maybe TRBD1 (6 bases). This CDR3 region has 15 residues. CDR1 is LNHDA, CDR2 SQIVND, per germline (reference sequence). V lost 3 bases to trimming and J lost 2 bases, with 14 bases between them. CDR3 DNA: TGTGCCAGTAGTATGCGAGGGGGTTCCCCCTACGAGCAGTACTTC. Protein product: CASSMRGGSPYEQYF.

This clone appeared a few times. This chain connects TRBV4-3 to TRBJ1-1; D unclear. Germline values: CDR1 LGHNA, CDR2 YSLEER. This CDR3 has 16 amino acids. V lost 1 base, J lost 0 bases, and 12 bases lay in between. The CDR3 bases are TGCGCCAGCAGCCAAGGGGTGGGCAGCATGAACACTGAAGCTTTCTTT. Translated, it gives CASSQGVGSMNTEAFF.

This sequence joins TRBV27 and TRBJ2-3; the D gene is possibly TRBD2 (6 bases). CDR3 size: 13 residues. Per the germline V gene, CDR1 is MNHEY and CDR2 is SMNVEV (reference sequence). The V end was cut by 3 bases, the J end by 5 bases, with 9 bases between. The CDR3: CASSFLGGDTQYF. The DNA for the CDR3 is TGTGCCAGCAGTTTTTTGGGGGGAGATACGCAGTATTTT.

The chain has TRBV5-1 and TRBJ2-5; maybe TRBD2 (5 bases). Germline V gene sequence: CDR1 SGHRS, CDR2 YFSETQ. The CDR3 runs to 13 residues. The V and J ends lost 4 bases and 2 bases respectively, with 9 bases between them. CDR3 in DNA: TGCGCCAGCAGCGGCCGCGGGCAAGAGACCCAGTACTTC. Translated: CASSGRGQETQYF.

The chain has TRBV4-1 and TRBJ2-1; TRBD2 matches at 8 bases. After removal of 3 bases from V and 4 bases from J, the junction contained 14 bases not matched to a gene. CDR1 and CDR2 from the germline V gene are MGHRA and YSYEKL. The CDR3 has 18 amino acids. The CDR3 loop reads CASSQETSERPRYNEQFF. DNA of the CDR3: TGCGCCAGCAGCCAGGAGACTAGCGAGAGACCTCGTTACAATGAGCAGTTCTTC.

This sequence joins TRBV18 and TRBJ2-3, with 7 bases that match TRBD1. Germline CDR1 is KGHSH and CDR2 is LQKENI. There are 15 residues in the CDR3. The V segment lost 2 bases and the J segment 2 bases; nucleotides outside the gene matches: 4. In DNA form, the CDR3 reads TGTGCCAGCTCACCAAGGACAGGAGACACAGATACGCAGTATTTT. Translation gives CASSPRTGDTDTQYF.

This rearrangement joins TRBV5-1 to TRBJ2-1, with 10 bases matching TRBD2. Trimming took 0 bases from V and 9 from J; bases not matched to a gene: 6. The CDR3 is 15 residues long. Germline V CDR1 and CDR2: SGHRS, YFSETQ. The CDR3: CASSLGLAGEGEQFF. Written as DNA, the CDR3 is TGCGCCAGCAGCTTGGGGCTAGCGGGAGAAGGTGAGCAGTTCTTC.

The chain combines TRBV7-9 with TRBJ2-7; D gene uncertain. The CDR3 consists of 14 residues. CDR1 and CDR2 (germline): SEHNR, FQNEAQ (reference sequence). Between the trimmed V and J ends, which lost 4 bases and 3 bases, there was a span of 13 bases. CDR3 sequence: CASSYRLGFYEQYF. As DNA, the CDR3 is TGTGCCAGCAGCTATCGACTCGGATTCTACGAGCAGTACTTC.

The chain recombines TRBV25-1 with TRBJ1-3; no definite D call. The CDR3 spans 14 residues. The V end lost 8 bases, the J end lost 1 base, and 12 bases lay between the germline ends. The germline gives CDR1 MGHDK, CDR2 SYGVNS. As DNA, the CDR3 is TGTGCCAGCTTAGTCACCTCTTCTGGAAACACCATATATTTT. Translated, it gives CASLVTSSGNTIYF.

The chain joins TRBV5-1 to TRBJ2-1; 14 positions match TRBD2. Germline CDR1 SGHRS, CDR2 YFSETQ. The V gene end was trimmed by 3 bases and the J gene end by 9 bases; junction bases not matched to a gene: 5. There are 15 residues in the CDR3. The CDR3 nucleotides read TGCGCCAGCAGCTACGGACTAGCGGGAGGCGGTGAGCAGTTCTTC. It translates to CASSYGLAGGGEQFF.

The chain combines TRBV9 with TRBJ1-2; 11 positions match TRBD1. Trimming cost V 6 bases and J 2 bases; bases outside gene matches: 18. Per the germline V gene, CDR1 is SGDLS and CDR2 is YYNGEE. The CDR3 contains 19 residues. In DNA form, the CDR3 reads TGTGCCAGCACCCATTCTCTCACAGCAGGACAGGGGGCGAACTATGGCTACACCTTC. Translating gives CASTHSLTAGQGANYGYTF.

The CDR3 DNA is TGTGCCAGCAGACGGGGGACAGGGAGCACTGAAGCTTTCTTT. Translated, it gives CASRRGTGSTEAFF. The chain joins TRBV2 to TRBJ1-1; 9 nucleotides match TRBD1. CDR1 and CDR2 from the germline V gene are SNHLY and FYNNEI. V lost 6 bases and J lost 4; bases outside the gene matches: 6. There are 14 residues in the CDR3.

The chain uses TRBV15 and TRBJ2-3; D might be TRBD2 (6 bases). Germline V gene sequence: CDR1 LNHNV, CDR2 YYDKDF (reference sequence). The ends were cut back, 2 bases at V and 9 bases at J, with 12 bases in the middle. This CDR3 spans 13 amino acids. The CDR3 reads CATSRRDRETQYF. The CDR3 nucleotides are TGTGCCACCAGCAGACGCGACCGGGAGACGCAGTATTTT.

This clone has only one observation. The chain is built from TRBV6-6 and TRBJ2-1, with 12 bases fitting TRBD2. The CDR3 is 16 residues long. J was trimmed by 4 bases and V by 1 base; bases with no gene match: 2. CDR1 and CDR2 (germline): MNHNY, SVGAGI (reference sequence). CDR3 sequence: CASSYLLAGGYNEQFF. The CDR3 DNA reads TGTGCCAGCAGTTACTTACTAGCGGGAGGTTACAATGAGCAGTTCTTC.

The chain couples TRBV10-3 to TRBJ2-7, with D possibly being TRBD2 (5 bases). V lost 4 bases and J lost 2, with 9 bases in between. The CDR3 loop spans 13 amino acids. Germline loops: CDR1 ENHRY, CDR2 SYGVKD. The CDR3 is CAISVTGTYEQYF. CDR3 DNA: TGTGCCATCAGTGTAACGGGAACCTACGAGCAGTACTTC.

This clone came up once. CDR3 coding DNA: TGTGCCAGCAGCTTATACCGGGAATTTTGGAAGTTCTTC. It codes for CASSLYREFWKFF. This chain joins TRBV11-1 and TRBJ2-1, with D possibly matching TRBD2 (5 bases). V lost 2 bases and J lost 14, with 16 bases in between. The germline V gene has CDR1 SGHAT and CDR2 FQDESV (reference sequence). This CDR3 is built from 13 residues.